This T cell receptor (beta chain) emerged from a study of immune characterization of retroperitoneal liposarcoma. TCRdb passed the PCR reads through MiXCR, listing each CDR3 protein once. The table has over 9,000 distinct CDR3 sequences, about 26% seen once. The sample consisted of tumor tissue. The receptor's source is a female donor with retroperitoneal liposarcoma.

The CDR3 spells CASSSRGGFTGEQYF. The CDR3 bases are TGTGCCAGCAGCTCGCGCGGGGGGTTCACGGGTGAGCAGTACTTC. The rearrangement uses TRBV11-3 and TRBJ2-4; 8 bases are a match to TRBD2. The V and J ends lost 4 bases and 13 bases, in that order; junction bases with no gene match: 15. Germline CDR1 reads SGHNT; CDR2 reads YENEEA. The length of the CDR3 is 15 residues.